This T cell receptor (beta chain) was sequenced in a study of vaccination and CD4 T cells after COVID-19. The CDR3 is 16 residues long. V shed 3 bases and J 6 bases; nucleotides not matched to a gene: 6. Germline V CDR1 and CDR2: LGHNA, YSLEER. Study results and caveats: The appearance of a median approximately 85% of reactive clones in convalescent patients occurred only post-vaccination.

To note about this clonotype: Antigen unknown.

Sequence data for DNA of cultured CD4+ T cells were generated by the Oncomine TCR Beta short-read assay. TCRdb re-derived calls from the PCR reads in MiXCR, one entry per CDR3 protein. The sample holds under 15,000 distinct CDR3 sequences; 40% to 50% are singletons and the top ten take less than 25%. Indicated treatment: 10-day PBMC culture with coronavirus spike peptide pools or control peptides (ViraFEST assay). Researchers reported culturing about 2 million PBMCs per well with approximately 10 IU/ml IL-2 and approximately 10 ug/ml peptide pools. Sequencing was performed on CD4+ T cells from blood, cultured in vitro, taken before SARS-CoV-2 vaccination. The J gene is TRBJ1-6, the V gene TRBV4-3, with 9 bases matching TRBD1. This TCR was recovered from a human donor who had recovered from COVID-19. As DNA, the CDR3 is TGCGCCAGCAGCCAGACAGGGGGGGGAAGTAATTCACCCCTCCACTTT. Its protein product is CASSQTGGGSNSPLHF.